This TCR beta chain was identified during a study of cytomegalovirus exposure and HLA in healthy donors. Study-level results: CMV serostatus was the only immune exposure information that was available.

The germline gives CDR1 SGDLS, CDR2 YYNGEE. Trimming cost V 1 base and J 0 bases; bases outside gene matches: 4. The CDR3 runs to 17 residues. With 60 Vbeta and 13 Jbeta primers, the PCR was carried out. Profiling relied on immunoSEQ multiplex PCR, and the TCRdb table lists in-frame clones only, not all of them. The profile shows about 190,000 clones, more than 70% of them singletons. Details on this clone: Its matching antigen is unknown.

The source material was PBMCs. The sequence came from a man aged 35-49 years in good health and CMV-seropositive. This rearrangement joins TRBV9 to TRBJ1-6, with 7 bases that match TRBD1. The CDR3 loop reads CASSVNRGSSYNSPLHF. The CDR3 DNA reads as TGTGCCAGCAGCGTAAACAGGGGAAGCTCCTATAATTCACCCCTCCACTTT.